A single sample gave rise to the 27 T cell receptor beta chains below, sequenced in a study of response to subunit inactivated influenza vaccine. TCRdb re-called the RT-PCR reads through MiXCR, storing one row per CDR3 protein. The table records 500,000 to 600,000 distinct CDR3 sequences, 10% to 15% of them present only once. Sequenced here: PBMCs from blood, sampled on the day of vaccination. Receptors were obtained from a middle-aged man who received an inactivated influenza vaccine.

This chain links TRBV11-2 with TRBJ1-3; D uncertain. The V gene lost 1 base and the J gene lost 7 bases, with 8 bases spanning the gap. Germline assignment: CDR1 SGHAT and CDR2 FQNNGV. The CDR3 is made up of 13 amino acids. This CDR3 is CASSLGPRNTIYF. CDR3 bases: TGTGCCAGCAGCTTAGGCCCCAGGAACACCATATATTTT. Looking up the rest from reference TRBV11-2 and TRBJ1-3 gives the full variable domain: EAGVAQSPRYKIIEKRQSVAFWCNPISGHATLYWYQQILGQGPKLLIQFQNNGVVDDSQLPKDRFSAERLKGVDSTLKIQPAKLEDSAVYLCASSLGPRNTIYFGEGSWLTVV.

This clonotype occurred a few times. The chain links TRBV30 to TRBJ2-1; D is undetermined. Germline CDR1 reads GTSNPN; CDR2 reads SVGIG (reference sequence). The CDR3 has 14 residues. V was trimmed by 1 base and J by 7 bases, leaving 14 bases between them. CDR3 nucleotide sequence: TGTGCCTGGAGTGGTGATGGTAGCAGGAATGAGCAGTTCTTC. This sequence encodes CAWSGDGSRNEQFF.

This clonotype was recorded a few times. V and J are TRBV5-1 and TRBJ1-2, with a tentative D call TRBD1 (6 bases). CDR3 size: 14 residues. In germline, CDR1 is SGHRS, CDR2 YFSETQ. The V and J ends lost 0 bases and 5 bases respectively, with 11 bases between them. The CDR3 DNA follows: TGCGCCAGCAGCTTGGGGAACAGGGAGTATGGCTACACCTTC. Protein product: CASSLGNREYGYTF.

V usage is TRBV4-3 and J usage is TRBJ2-2; TRBD1 is a possible D gene (5 bases). This CDR3 region has 17 residues. The germline gives CDR1 LGHNA, CDR2 YSLEER. Between the trimmed V and J ends, which lost 0 bases and 2 bases, there was a span of 13 bases. The CDR3 sequence is CASSQEVGQGNTGELFF. The CDR3 DNA is TGCGCCAGCAGCCAAGAAGTCGGCCAGGGAAACACCGGGGAGCTGTTTTTT.

Only a few counts were recorded for this clonotype. The J gene is TRBJ2-1, the V gene TRBV14, with 10 bases that match TRBD2. J was trimmed by 6 bases and V by 2 bases; bases with no gene match: 10. Germline V gene sequence: CDR1 SGHDN, CDR2 FVKESK. This CDR3 comprises 17 residues. The CDR3, as DNA: TGTGCCAGCAGCCAACTTCCTAGCGGGAGTGATCGCAATGAGCAGTTCTTC. Its translation: CASSQLPSGSDRNEQFF.

This clonotype was seen a handful of times. The chain combines TRBV7-9 with TRBJ2-1, with D possibly being TRBD2 (6 bases). Germline CDR1 reads SEHNR; CDR2 reads FQNEAQ (reference sequence). V was pared by 0 bases and J by 8 bases, with 14 bases between. CDR3 length: 15 amino acids. The CDR3 coding sequence is TGTGCCAGCAGCTTAGCGGCGGGGAGGAATCATGAGCAGTTCTTC. Protein product: CASSLAAGRNHEQFF.

The V gene is TRBV10-3, the J gene TRBJ2-1; D perhaps matches TRBD1 (5 bases). Germline CDR1 is ENHRY and CDR2 is SYGVKD. The CDR3 totals 16 residues. Trimming removed 0 bases from V and 7 bases from J, with 16 bases in between. The CDR3 spells CAISESFSRVTNEQFF. CDR3 bases: TGTGCCATCAGTGAGTCGTTTTCCAGGGTAACAAATGAGCAGTTCTTC.

V gene TRBV6-2 or TRBV6-3 combines with J gene TRBJ2-4, with D perhaps matching TRBD1 or TRBD2 (5 bases each). The CDR3 extends over 14 amino acids. Trimming took off 1 base at V and 5 bases at J, with 9 bases between the two ends. Germline CDR1 and CDR2: MNHEY and SVGEGT. The CDR3 is CASSYWGTENIQYF. In nucleotides, the CDR3 is TGTGCCAGCAGTTACTGGGGGACGGAAAACATTCAGTACTTC.

This clonotype was seen more than once but under ten times. In DNA form, the CDR3 reads TGCAGTGCTCCGCAGTTCTCTGGGGCCAACGTCCTGACTTTC. Its translation is CSAPQFSGANVLTF. This chain joins TRBV20-1 and TRBJ2-6; D not certain. CDR1 is DFQATT and CDR2 is SNEGSKA in the germline V gene (reference sequence). V gave up 5 bases and J gave up 0 bases, with 8 bases separating them. This CDR3 is 14 amino acids long.

This clonotype came up a few times. The chain uses TRBV4-3 and TRBJ1-4; D ambiguous. Germline lookup yields CDR1 LGHNA and CDR2 YSLEER. V lost 2 bases, J lost 5 bases, and 6 bases lay in between. The CDR3 is 13 residues long. In nucleotides, the CDR3 is TGCGCCAGCAGCCAACAGCAGAATGAAAAACTGTTTTTT. It codes for CASSQQQNEKLFF.

On this clonotype itself: This may stem from a read error, because a much larger clone lies one nucleotide away. The gene calls are TRBV4-1 and TRBJ2-3, with unresolved D. V shed 3 bases and J shed 4 bases, with 23 bases lying between them. The CDR3 runs to 18 residues. CDR1 is MGHRA and CDR2 is YSYEKL in the germline V gene. The CDR3 reads CASSHIFPKQKGSDTQYF. CDR3 DNA sequence: TGCGCCAGCAGCCACATCTTTCCCAAGCAGAAGGGTTCAGATACGCAGTATTTT.

This clonotype was found a few times. This chain uses TRBV10-3 with TRBJ2-5, with a weak D call TRBD2 (7 bases). V was clipped by 3 bases and J by 4 bases, with 18 bases between them. Germline assignment: CDR1 ENHRY and CDR2 SYGVKD. This CDR3 is 16 amino acids long. In DNA form, the CDR3 reads TGTGCCATCAGTGATTTGGGGGGGCTAGCTGGAGAGACCCAGTACTTC. This sequence encodes CAISDLGGLAGETQYF.

In this sample, this clonotype turned up a few times. The V call is TRBV20-1, the J call TRBJ1-2, with D possibly matching TRBD1 (6 bases). This CDR3 comprises 14 residues. The V gene's germline CDR1 is DFQATT and CDR2 SNEGSKA (reference sequence). The V end was cut by 6 bases, the J end by 4 bases, with 18 bases between. This CDR3 reads CSAAGAREGYGYTF. The CDR3 DNA is TGCAGTGCAGCAGGGGCTCGGGAGGGCTATGGCTACACCTTC.

This chain links TRBV20-1 with TRBJ2-5; D may be TRBD2 (7 bases). CDR1 DFQATT and CDR2 SNEGSKA come from the germline V gene (reference sequence). This CDR3 is built from 16 residues. Trimming shortened V by 4 bases and J by 5 bases, and 23 bases separated the two germline ends. The CDR3 spells CSATLIRGAGGETQYF. CDR3 coding DNA: TGCAGTGCTACCCTGATTCGGGGGGCGGGCGGTGAGACCCAGTACTTC.

This chain uses TRBV10-3 with TRBJ1-2, with 7 bases matching TRBD1. With V trimmed by 3 bases and J by 6 bases, 4 bases remained unmatched. Germline V gene data show CDR1 as ENHRY and CDR2 as SYGVKD. The CDR3 runs to 13 residues. The CDR3: CAISEQGTDGYTF. CDR3 bases: TGTGCCATCAGTGAACAGGGGACGGATGGCTACACCTTC.

This sequence joins TRBV5-1 and TRBJ2-3, with D perhaps matching TRBD1 (6 bases). The length of the CDR3 is 15 residues. The ends were cut back, 3 bases at V and 2 bases at J, with 13 bases in the middle. Germline V lookup: CDR1 SGHRS, CDR2 YFSETQ. This CDR3 is CASSYQGPDTDTQYF. CDR3 sequence (DNA): TGCGCCAGCAGCTATCAGGGGCCTGACACAGATACGCAGTATTTT.

The sample holds one count of this clonotype. This chain uses TRBV4-2 with TRBJ2-3; a possible D gene is TRBD1 (6 bases). Germline V gene lookup returns CDR1 LGHNA and CDR2 YNFKEQ. The CDR3 is made up of 15 amino acids. V lost 1 base and J 6 bases, leaving 14 bases between the germline ends. The CDR3 DNA reads TGTGCCAGCAGCCAAGGGCCCAGGGGTGGGGATACGCAGTATTTT. Encoded protein: CASSQGPRGGDTQYF.

This clonotype turned up a few times. The chain uses TRBV7-3 and TRBJ2-3; 7 bases match TRBD2. CDR1 and CDR2 from the germline V gene are SGHTA and FQGTGA. This CDR3 is 14 amino acids long. V trimming: 5 bases; J trimming: 2 bases; junction bases outside the gene matches: 4. The CDR3 protein is CASSERGTTDTQYF. CDR3 DNA: TGTGCCAGCAGCGAGCGGGGAACCACAGATACGCAGTATTTT.

This clonotype occurred a few times. The chain joins TRBV7-8 to TRBJ2-1, with 10 bases lining up with TRBD2. In germline, CDR1 is SGHVS, CDR2 FQNEAQ. The CDR3 consists of 15 residues. The V segment lost 4 bases and the J segment 1 base; nucleotides outside the gene matches: 1. The CDR3 DNA reads TGTGCCAGCAGCTCGGGACTAGCGTCCTACAATGAGCAGTTCTTC. The encoded protein is CASSSGLASYNEQFF. The entire variable domain, with the rest obtained from reference TRBV7-8 and TRBJ2-1, is as follows: GAGVSQSPRYKVAKRGQDVALRCDPISGHVSLFWYQQALGQGPEFLTYFQNEAQLDKSGLPSDRFFAERPEGSVSTLKIQRTQQEDSAVYLCASSSGLASYNEQFFGPGTRLTVL.

The table lists this clonotype with a few counts. This sequence joins TRBV9 and TRBJ2-7; maybe TRBD2 (6 bases). The germline V gene encodes CDR1 SGDLS and CDR2 YYNGEE. The CDR3 is 13 residues long. Deletions cut 7 bases from V and 3 bases from J, with 14 bases between. CDR3 loop: CASSRGGLYEQYF. CDR3 nucleotides: TGTGCCAGCTCGAGAGGAGGGCTCTACGAGCAGTACTTC.

The V gene is TRBV7-9, the J gene TRBJ2-1, with TRBD1 matching 7 bases. Losses at the gene ends were 5 bases for V and 3 bases for J; bases not matched to a gene: 10. Germline V CDR1 and CDR2: SEHNR, FQNEAQ (reference sequence). CDR3 length: 16 residues. Here the CDR3 reads CASSANTGAIYNEQFF. For the CDR3, the DNA is TGTGCCAGCAGCGCCAACACAGGGGCAATCTACAATGAGCAGTTCTTC.

This clonotype has more than one count but fewer than ten. This sequence joins TRBV7-9 and TRBJ2-7; TRBD1 agrees at 7 bases. CDR3 size: 12 residues. Germline CDR1 SEHNR, CDR2 FQNEAQ (reference sequence). Trimming removed 6 bases from V and 4 bases from J; junction bases left unmatched: 3. The CDR3 coding sequence is TGTGCCAGCAGACTGGGACAGTACGAGCAGTACTTC. It translates to CASRLGQYEQYF.

This clonotype came up many times. The chain is built from TRBV5-1 and TRBJ2-5, with 12 positions matching TRBD2. CDR1 SGHRS and CDR2 YFSETQ come from the germline V gene. This CDR3 has 15 residues. After removal of 1 base from V and 4 bases from J, the junction contained 2 bases not matched to a gene. CDR3 bases: TGCGCCAGCAGCTTGACTAGCGGGGGGCCAGAGACCCAGTACTTC. Translating it yields CASSLTSGGPETQYF.

V usage is TRBV5-1 and J usage is TRBJ2-3, with D possibly matching TRBD2 (6 bases). The V end was cut by 5 bases, the J end by 1 base, with 8 bases between. This CDR3 is 13 amino acids long. Germline values: CDR1 SGHRS, CDR2 YFSETQ. The CDR3 region is CASRRGGTDTQYF. The CDR3 nucleotides read TGCGCCAGCAGGCGGGGAGGCACAGATACGCAGTATTTT.

The chain uses TRBV5-1 and TRBJ1-3, with D hard to call. The V and J ends lost 4 bases and 14 bases respectively, with 16 bases between them. The CDR3 is 12 residues long. Germline V gene data show CDR1 as SGHRS and CDR2 as YFSETQ. The CDR3 nucleotides read TGCGCCAGCAGCGAAGGACTGGCGGGCTTATATTTT. Protein sequence: CASSEGLAGLYF.

This clonotype has a count of ten or more. The chain carries TRBV6-1 and TRBJ2-7, with 9 bases that match TRBD1. In germline, CDR1 is MNHNS, CDR2 SASEGT. V shed 6 bases, J shed 4 bases, and the junction held 10 bases outside the gene matches. The CDR3 length is 15 residues. This chain's CDR3 is CASSPGTGYRYEQYF. The DNA of the CDR3 is TGTGCCAGCAGCCCTGGGACAGGGTACAGGTACGAGCAGTACTTC.

In its sample, this clonotype was seen a few times. DNA of the CDR3: TGCGCCAGCAGCTACCCGACTAGCGGGAGGGCCGGAAATGAGCAGTTCTTC. Translating gives CASSYPTSGRAGNEQFF. This sequence joins TRBV5-1 and TRBJ2-1, with 14 bases matching TRBD2. The CDR3 has 17 residues. Germline trimming cut 3 bases from V and 7 bases from J; bases unmatched to any gene: 9. Germline V gives CDR1 SGHRS, CDR2 YFSETQ. The full variable domain, rest sourced from reference TRBV5-1 and TRBJ2-1, is KAGVTQTPRYLIKTRGQQVTLSCSPISGHRSVSWYQQTPGQGLQFLFEYFSETQRNKGNFPGRFSGRQFSNSRSEMNVSTLELGDSALYLCASSYPTSGRAGNEQFFGPGTRLTVL.